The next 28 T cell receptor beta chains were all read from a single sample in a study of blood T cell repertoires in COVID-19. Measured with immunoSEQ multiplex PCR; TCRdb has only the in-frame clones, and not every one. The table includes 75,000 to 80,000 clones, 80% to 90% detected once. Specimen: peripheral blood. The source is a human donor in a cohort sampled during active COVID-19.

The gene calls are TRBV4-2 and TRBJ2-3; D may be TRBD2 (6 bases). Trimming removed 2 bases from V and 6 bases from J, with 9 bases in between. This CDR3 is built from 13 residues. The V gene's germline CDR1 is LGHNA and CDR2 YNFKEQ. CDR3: CASSQPGVDTQYF. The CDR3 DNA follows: TGTGCCAGCAGCCAACCGGGGGTGGATACGCAGTATTTT.

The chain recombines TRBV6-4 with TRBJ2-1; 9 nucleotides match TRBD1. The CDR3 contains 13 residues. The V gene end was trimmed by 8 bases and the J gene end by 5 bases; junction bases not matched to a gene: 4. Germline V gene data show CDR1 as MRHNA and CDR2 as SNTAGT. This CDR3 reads CASAQGADNEQFF. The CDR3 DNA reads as TGTGCCAGCGCACAGGGGGCAGACAATGAGCAGTTCTTC.

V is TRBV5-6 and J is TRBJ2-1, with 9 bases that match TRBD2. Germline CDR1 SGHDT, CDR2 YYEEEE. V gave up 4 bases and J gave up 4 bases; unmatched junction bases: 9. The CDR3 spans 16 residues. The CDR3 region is CASSRPPSGKYNEQFF. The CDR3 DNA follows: TGTGCCAGCAGCCGCCCCCCTAGCGGGAAATACAATGAGCAGTTCTTC.

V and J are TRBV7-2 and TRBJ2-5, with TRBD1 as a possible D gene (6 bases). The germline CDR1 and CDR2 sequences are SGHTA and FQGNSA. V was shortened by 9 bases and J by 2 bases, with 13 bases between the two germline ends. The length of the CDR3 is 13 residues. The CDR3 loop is CASHTGPQETQYF. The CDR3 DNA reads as TGTGCCAGTCACACAGGGCCACAAGAGACCCAGTACTTC.

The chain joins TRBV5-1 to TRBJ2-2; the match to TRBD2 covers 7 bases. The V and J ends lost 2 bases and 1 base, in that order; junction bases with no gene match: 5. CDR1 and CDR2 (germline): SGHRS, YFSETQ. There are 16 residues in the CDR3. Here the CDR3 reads CASSFLPSGNTGELFF. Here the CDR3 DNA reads TGCGCCAGCAGCTTCTTGCCTAGCGGGAACACCGGGGAGCTGTTTTTT.

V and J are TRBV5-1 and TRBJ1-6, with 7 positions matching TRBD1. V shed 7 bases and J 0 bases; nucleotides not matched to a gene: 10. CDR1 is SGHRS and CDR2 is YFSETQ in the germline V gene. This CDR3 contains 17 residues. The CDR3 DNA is TGCGCCAGCTCGCCCGGGACAGCAAGCTCCTATAATTCACCCCTCCACTTT. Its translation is CASSPGTASSYNSPLHF.

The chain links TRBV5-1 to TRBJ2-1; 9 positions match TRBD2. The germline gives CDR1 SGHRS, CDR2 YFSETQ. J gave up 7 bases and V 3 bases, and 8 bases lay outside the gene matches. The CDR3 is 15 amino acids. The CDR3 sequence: CASSSSGTSLNEQFF. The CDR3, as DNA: TGCGCCAGCAGCTCCTCCGGGACTAGCTTGAATGAGCAGTTCTTC.

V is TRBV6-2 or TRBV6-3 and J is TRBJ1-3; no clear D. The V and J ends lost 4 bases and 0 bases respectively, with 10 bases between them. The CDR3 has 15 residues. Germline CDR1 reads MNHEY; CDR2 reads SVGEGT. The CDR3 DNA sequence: TGTGCCAGCAGTTTATTGTGGAGCTCTGGAAACACCATATATTTT. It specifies CASSLLWSSGNTIYF.

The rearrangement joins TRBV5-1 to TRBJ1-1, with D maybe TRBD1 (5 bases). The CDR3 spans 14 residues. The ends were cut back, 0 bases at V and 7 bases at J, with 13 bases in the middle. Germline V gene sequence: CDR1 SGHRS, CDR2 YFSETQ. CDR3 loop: CASSLDPDRDEAFF. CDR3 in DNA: TGCGCCAGCAGCTTGGACCCAGACAGAGATGAAGCTTTCTTT.

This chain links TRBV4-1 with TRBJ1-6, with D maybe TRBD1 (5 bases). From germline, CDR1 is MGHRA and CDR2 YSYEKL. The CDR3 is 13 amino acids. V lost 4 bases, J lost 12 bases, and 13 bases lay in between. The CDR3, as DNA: TGCGCCAGCAGCCTACGACGGGGGAGACCCCTCCACTTT. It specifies CASSLRRGRPLHF.

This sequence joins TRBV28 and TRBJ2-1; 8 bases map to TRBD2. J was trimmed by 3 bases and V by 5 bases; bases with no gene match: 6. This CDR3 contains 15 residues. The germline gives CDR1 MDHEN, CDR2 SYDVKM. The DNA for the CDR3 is TGTGCCAGCAGTGTAGCGGGACTGGGCTACAATGAGCAGTTCTTC. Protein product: CASSVAGLGYNEQFF.

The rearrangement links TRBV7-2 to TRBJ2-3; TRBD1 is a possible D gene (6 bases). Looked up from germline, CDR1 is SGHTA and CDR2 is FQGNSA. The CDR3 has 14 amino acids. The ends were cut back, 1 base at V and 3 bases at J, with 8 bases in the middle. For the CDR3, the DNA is TGTGCCAGCAGCTTAGGGGACATTACAGATACGCAGTATTTT. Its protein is CASSLGDITDTQYF.

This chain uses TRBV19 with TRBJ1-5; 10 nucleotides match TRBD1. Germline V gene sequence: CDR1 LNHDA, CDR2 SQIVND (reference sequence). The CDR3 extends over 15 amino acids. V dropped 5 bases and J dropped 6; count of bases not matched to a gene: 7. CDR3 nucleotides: TGTGCCAGTAGTTTAAGCCGGGACAGGGGTCAGCCCCAGCATTTT. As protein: CASSLSRDRGQPQHF.

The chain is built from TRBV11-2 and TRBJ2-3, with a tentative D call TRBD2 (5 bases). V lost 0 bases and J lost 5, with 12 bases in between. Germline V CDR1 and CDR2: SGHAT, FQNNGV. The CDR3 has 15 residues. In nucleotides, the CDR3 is TGTGCCAGCAGCTTAGATCGAGGGCCTGGAGATACGCAGTATTTT. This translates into CASSLDRGPGDTQYF.

The CDR3 DNA reads as TGTGCCAGCAGTGACTCCAGGGCCTCCTACGAGCAGTACTTC. Translation: CASSDSRASYEQYF. The chain joins TRBV2 to TRBJ2-7; D is perhaps TRBD1 (5 bases). Germline-derived CDR1 and CDR2 are SNHLY and FYNNEI. V lost 3 bases and J 0 bases, leaving 9 bases between the germline ends. CDR3 length equals 14 residues.

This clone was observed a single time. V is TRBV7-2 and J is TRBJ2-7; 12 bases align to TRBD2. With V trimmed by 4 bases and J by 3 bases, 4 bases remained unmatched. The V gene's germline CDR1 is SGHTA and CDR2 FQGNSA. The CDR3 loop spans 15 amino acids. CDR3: CASSSLAGGSYEQYF. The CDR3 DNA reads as TGTGCCAGCAGCTCACTAGCGGGGGGTAGCTACGAGCAGTACTTC. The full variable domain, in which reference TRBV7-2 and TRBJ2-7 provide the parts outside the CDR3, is GAGVSQSPSNKVTEKGKDVELRCDPISGHTALYWYRQSLGQGLEFLIYFQGNSAPDKSGLPSDRFSAERTGGSVSTLTIQRTQQEDSAVYLCASSSLAGGSYEQYFGPGTRLTVT.

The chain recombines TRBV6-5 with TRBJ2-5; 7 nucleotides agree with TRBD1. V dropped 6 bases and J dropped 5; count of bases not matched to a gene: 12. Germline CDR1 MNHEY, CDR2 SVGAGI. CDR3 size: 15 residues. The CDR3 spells CASSNEGALRETQYF. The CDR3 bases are TGTGCCAGCAGCAACGAGGGGGCGCTGAGGGAGACCCAGTACTTC.

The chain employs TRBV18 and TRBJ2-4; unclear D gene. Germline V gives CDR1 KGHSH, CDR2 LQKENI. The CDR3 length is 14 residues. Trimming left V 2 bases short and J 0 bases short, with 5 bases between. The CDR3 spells CASSPGQAKNIQYF. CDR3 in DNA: TGTGCCAGCTCACCAGGGCAAGCCAAAAACATTCAGTACTTC.

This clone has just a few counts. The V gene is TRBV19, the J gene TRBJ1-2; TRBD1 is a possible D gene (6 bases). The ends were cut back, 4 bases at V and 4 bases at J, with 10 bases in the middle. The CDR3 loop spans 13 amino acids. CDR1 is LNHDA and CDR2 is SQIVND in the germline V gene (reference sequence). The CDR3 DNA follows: TGTGCCAGTAGTAAGGGCAGGGGCTATGGCTACACCTTC. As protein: CASSKGRGYGYTF.

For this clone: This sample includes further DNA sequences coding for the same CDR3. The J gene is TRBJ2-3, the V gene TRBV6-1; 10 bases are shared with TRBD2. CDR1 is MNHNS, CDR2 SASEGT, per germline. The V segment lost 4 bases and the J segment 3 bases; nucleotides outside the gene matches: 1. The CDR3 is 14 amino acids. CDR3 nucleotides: TGTGCCAGCAGTGCAGCGGGGGGGACAGATACGCAGTATTTT. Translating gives CASSAAGGTDTQYF.

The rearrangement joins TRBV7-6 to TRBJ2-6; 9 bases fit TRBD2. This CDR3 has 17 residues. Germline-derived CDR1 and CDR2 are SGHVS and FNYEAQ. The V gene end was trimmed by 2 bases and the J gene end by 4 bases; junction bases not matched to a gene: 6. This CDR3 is CASSLRGGASGANVLTF. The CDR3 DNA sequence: TGTGCCAGCAGCTTACGCGGGGGGGCCTCCGGGGCCAACGTCCTGACTTTC.

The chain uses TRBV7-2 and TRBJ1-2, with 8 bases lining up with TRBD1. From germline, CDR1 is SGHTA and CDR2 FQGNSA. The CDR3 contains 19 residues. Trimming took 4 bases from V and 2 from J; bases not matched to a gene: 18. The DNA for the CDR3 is TGTGCCAGCAGCTCCCAAAACCTCAGGGGGCGGGTAGGGAACTATGGCTACACCTTC. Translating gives CASSSQNLRGRVGNYGYTF.

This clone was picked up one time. CDR3 sequence reads: CASSSTPGQGGKNIQYF. CDR3 DNA sequence: TGCGCCAGCAGCTCAACACCGGGACAGGGCGGCAAAAACATTCAGTACTTC. The gene calls are TRBV5-1 and TRBJ2-4; TRBD1 matches 9 bases. CDR1 and CDR2 (germline): SGHRS, YFSETQ. The ends lost 3 bases at V and 3 bases at J; junction bases unmatched: 10. The CDR3 consists of 17 residues.

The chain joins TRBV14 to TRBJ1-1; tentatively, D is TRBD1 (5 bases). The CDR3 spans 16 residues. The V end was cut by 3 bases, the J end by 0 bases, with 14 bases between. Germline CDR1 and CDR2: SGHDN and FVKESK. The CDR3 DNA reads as TGTGCCAGCAGCCAGACGCAGGGATTTCTGAACACTGAAGCTTTCTTT. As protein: CASSQTQGFLNTEAFF.

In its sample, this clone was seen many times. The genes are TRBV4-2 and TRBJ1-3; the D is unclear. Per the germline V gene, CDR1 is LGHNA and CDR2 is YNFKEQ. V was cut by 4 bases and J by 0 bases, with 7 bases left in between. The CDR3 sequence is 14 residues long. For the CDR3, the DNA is TGTGCCAGCAGCCCCGGGAACTCTGGAAACACCATATATTTT. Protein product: CASSPGNSGNTIYF.

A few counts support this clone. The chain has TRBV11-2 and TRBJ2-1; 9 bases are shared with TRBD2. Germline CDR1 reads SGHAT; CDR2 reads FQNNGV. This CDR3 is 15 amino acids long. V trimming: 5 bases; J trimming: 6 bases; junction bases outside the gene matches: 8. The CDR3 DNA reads TGTGCCAGCAGCCTTATAGCGGGAGCAGTCAATGAGCAGTTCTTC. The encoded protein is CASSLIAGAVNEQFF.

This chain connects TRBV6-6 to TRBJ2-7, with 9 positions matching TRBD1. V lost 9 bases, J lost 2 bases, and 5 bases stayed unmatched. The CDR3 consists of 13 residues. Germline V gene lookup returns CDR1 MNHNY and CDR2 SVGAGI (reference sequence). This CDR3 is CASQTGGTYEQYF. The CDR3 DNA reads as TGTGCCAGTCAGACAGGGGGTACCTACGAGCAGTACTTC.

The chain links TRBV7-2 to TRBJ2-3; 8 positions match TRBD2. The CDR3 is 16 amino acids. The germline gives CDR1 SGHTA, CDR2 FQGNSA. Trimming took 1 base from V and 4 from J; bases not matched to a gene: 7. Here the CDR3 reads CASSLGVAGGPDTQYF. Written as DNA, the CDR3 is TGTGCCAGCAGCTTAGGGGTTGCGGGGGGCCCAGATACGCAGTATTTT.